Below, one T cell receptor beta chain is given with its context. CDR3 length equals 15 residues. After removal of 3 bases from V and 4 bases from J, the junction contained 9 bases not matched to a gene. In germline, CDR1 is SGHDN, CDR2 FVKESK. As originally analysed: Amplification with reference gene primers provided the estimates of nucleated cell counts. TCRdb keeps only in-frame clones here, not all; method: immunoSEQ multiplex PCR. D and trimming come from the DNA, and the V and J calls and clone size come from that table. The table lists roughly 250,000 clones, roughly 91% of them singletons. These data originate in a study of blood T cell repertoires in COVID-19. Across the whole study: Donors in the United States, Italy and Spain gave samples during acute or convalescent COVID-19. T cells, B-cell-depleted T cells, or PBMCs provided the cDNA or gDNA that served as material.

This clonotype was sampled from a man in his thirties or forties with acute or convalescent COVID-19. The sequenced sample consisted of peripheral blood. The V call is TRBV14, the J call TRBJ2-7; 7 bases are shared with TRBD1. CDR3 DNA sequence: TGTGCCAGCAGCCAGCAGACAGGGAGAGTTTACGAGCAGTACTTC. The encoded protein is CASSQQTGRVYEQYF.